This T cell receptor beta chain was captured in a study of vaccination and CD4 T cells after COVID-19. Study summary: Control cultures were given a CEFX pool, an HIV-1 Nef pool, or no peptide.

Treatment described: approximately 9-day PBMC culture with coronavirus spike peptide pools or control peptides (ViraFEST assay). Unexposed donor CD4+ T cells predated the COVID-19 pandemic, collected 2011-2018. Scientists ran DNA taken from cultured CD4+ T cells through the Oncomine TCR Beta short-read assay for sequencing. TCRdb recomputed calls from the PCR reads with MiXCR, one row per CDR3 protein. The table records roughly 6,800 distinct CDR3 sequences, over 70% of them present only once. Notes on this clonotype: Its specificity is not known.

The germline V gene encodes CDR1 SEHNR and CDR2 FQNEAQ (reference sequence). V was shortened by 1 base and J by 10 bases, with 14 bases between the two germline ends. This CDR3 has 14 amino acids. Study-wide findings and caveats: Median counts of SARS-CoV-2-reactive clonotypes increased from about 20 to 38; this difference was not significant.

The chain uses TRBV7-9 and TRBJ1-5; no clear D. This TCR derives from a human donor in good health. Specimen: CD4+ T cells from blood, cultured in vitro. The CDR3 sequence is CASSLDGPSQPQHF. CDR3 bases: TGTGCCAGCAGCTTAGATGGGCCATCCCAACCCCAGCATTTT.